The 21 T cell receptor beta chains below all came from one sample that was sequenced in a study of graft-versus-host responses after intestinal transplantation. These receptors have no identified antigens. Assay: immunoSEQ multiplex PCR; the TCRdb copy retains only in-frame clones and omits some. The sample carries tens of thousands of clones, about 93% recorded once. The material sequenced was unstimulated CD8+ T cells sorted from spleen or lymph node cells, taken before intestinal transplant. The receptor source for this set is a human donor who received an intestinal transplant.

The genes are TRBV6-5 and TRBJ1-6; D might be TRBD1 (5 bases). In germline, CDR1 is MNHEY, CDR2 SVGAGI. V was clipped by 5 bases and J by 7 bases, with 15 bases between them. The CDR3 spans 15 residues. The DNA of the CDR3 is TGTGCCAGCAGTGGGGTCCCTTGGGGCAATTCACCCCTCCACTTT. It yields the protein CASSGVPWGNSPLHF.

CDR3 protein: CASSGPGRDEQFF. For the CDR3, the DNA is TGTGCCAGCAGCGGACCCGGGAGGGATGAGCAGTTCTTC. The chain employs TRBV4-2 and TRBJ2-1; 8 nucleotides align to TRBD2. The CDR3 loop spans 13 amino acids. V shed 5 bases and J 8 bases; nucleotides not matched to a gene: 5. The V gene's germline CDR1 is LGHNA and CDR2 YNFKEQ.

V usage is TRBV6-4 and J usage is TRBJ1-5, with D perhaps matching TRBD1 (5 bases). Trimming removed 3 bases at V and 6 bases at J, with 18 bases between. The CDR3 is 16 residues long. Germline V gives CDR1 MRHNA, CDR2 SNTAGT. CDR3 nucleotide sequence: TGTGCCAGCAGTGATGGCGGCAGGGCTGGGGGTCAGCCCCAGCATTTT. This encodes CASSDGGRAGGQPQHF.

The chain uses TRBV27 and TRBJ2-7, with D perhaps TRBD1 (6 bases). CDR1 is MNHEY, CDR2 SMNVEV, per germline (reference sequence). The CDR3 is made up of 13 amino acids. The V and J ends lost 5 bases and 6 bases respectively, with 14 bases between them. The CDR3 spells CASSPWTEGEQYF. The CDR3 coding sequence is TGTGCCAGCAGTCCCTGGACAGAGGGCGAGCAGTACTTC.

The chain combines TRBV10-2 with TRBJ2-7; 11 nucleotides agree with TRBD2. Germline V CDR1 and CDR2: WSHSY, SAAADI. The ends lost 8 bases at V and 0 bases at J; junction bases unmatched: 12. This CDR3 is built from 17 residues. CDR3 sequence (DNA): TGCGCCAGCGAGGGGACTAGCGGTCGTTTAAGCTCCTACGAGCAGTACTTC. This encodes CASEGTSGRLSSYEQYF.

This clone was seen once. The chain joins TRBV5-1 to TRBJ2-7; TRBD2 agrees at 15 bases. J lost 1 base, V lost 3 bases, and 8 bases had no gene match. The CDR3 loop spans 18 amino acids. Germline V CDR1 and CDR2: SGHRS, YFSETQ. The CDR3 region is CASSSGLAGGTRSYEQYF. The CDR3 nucleotides read TGCGCCAGCAGCTCAGGACTAGCGGGAGGGACTCGGTCCTACGAGCAGTACTTC.

CDR3 amino acids: CASSGTSGSYNEQFF. CDR3 DNA: TGTGCCAGCAGCGGAACTAGCGGCTCCTACAATGAGCAGTTCTTC. The chain combines TRBV7-2 with TRBJ2-1; 8 nucleotides match TRBD2. Per germline, CDR1 SGHTA and CDR2 FQGNSA. Unmatched junction bases numbered 3, after V lost 5 bases and J lost 0 bases. The CDR3 sequence is 15 residues long.

The chain joins TRBV5-6 to TRBJ2-2, with 7 positions matching TRBD2. Germline loops: CDR1 SGHDT, CDR2 YYEEEE. CDR3 length: 15 residues. Trimming at V came to 2 bases and at J to 2 bases, leaving 3 bases not matched to a gene. In DNA form, the CDR3 reads TGTGCCAGCAGCTTAGGACTAGATAACACCGGGGAGCTGTTTTTT. Translated: CASSLGLDNTGELFF.

V gene TRBV6-5 combines with J gene TRBJ2-2; D call uncertain. The V gene's germline CDR1 is MNHEY and CDR2 SVGAGI. The CDR3 spans 12 residues. V lost 3 bases, J lost 6 bases, and 5 bases lay in between. The CDR3 DNA is TGTGCCAGCAGTTATAATGCCGGGGAGCTGTTTTTT. Translating it yields CASSYNAGELFF.

In nucleotides, the CDR3 is TGTGCCAGCAGTTATGGGACAGGGAATTCACCCCTCCACTTT. This codes for CASSYGTGNSPLHF. The rearrangement uses TRBV6-6 and TRBJ1-6; 9 bases are shared with TRBD1. Losses at the gene ends were 3 bases for V and 7 bases for J; bases not matched to a gene: 1. This CDR3 has 14 amino acids. Germline lookup yields CDR1 MNHNY and CDR2 SVGAGI (reference sequence).

In this sample, this clone turned up once. V is TRBV2 and J is TRBJ2-7; D is unclear. Germline CDR1 and CDR2: SNHLY and FYNNEI. This CDR3 region has 11 residues. Trimming pared 1 base from V and 4 bases from J, leaving 2 bases between. The CDR3 nucleotides read TGTGCCAGCAGTGAAGGGTACGAGCAGTACTTC. Its protein product is CASSEGYEQYF. The full variable domain, with the rest looked up from reference TRBV2 and TRBJ2-7, is EPEVTQTPSHQVTQMGQEVILRCVPISNHLYFYWYRQILGQKVEFLVSFYNNEISEKSEIFDDQFSVERPDGSNFTLKIRSTKLEDSAMYFCASSEGYEQYFGPGTRLTVT.

The V call is TRBV6-6, the J call TRBJ2-3; TRBD1 or TRBD2 may be the D gene (5 bases each). The CDR3 extends over 16 amino acids. Germline V gene sequence: CDR1 MNHNY, CDR2 SVGAGI (reference sequence). V lost 0 bases and J 5 bases, leaving 15 bases between the germline ends. The CDR3 here is CASSYSTGTLGDTQYF. In DNA form, the CDR3 reads TGTGCCAGCAGTTACTCTACCGGGACCTTGGGAGATACGCAGTATTTT.

V is TRBV30 and J is TRBJ1-2, with D tentatively TRBD1 (5 bases). This CDR3 is built from 15 residues. With 0 bases removed from V and 3 bases from J, the gap between germline ends came to 14 bases. CDR1 and CDR2 from the germline V gene are GTSNPN and SVGIG (reference sequence). The CDR3 sequence: CAWSVRVRDDYGYTF. The CDR3 nucleotides are TGTGCCTGGAGTGTCAGGGTTAGGGATGACTATGGCTACACCTTC.

This clone is categorized as large. Additional DNA sequences in this sample encode the identical CDR3. In DNA form, the CDR3 reads TGTGCCAGCAGTGACTCGACTAGCGGGTACAATGAGCAGTTCTTC. Amino acid sequence: CASSDSTSGYNEQFF. V and J are TRBV6-4 and TRBJ2-1; 10 positions agree with TRBD2. The CDR3 has 15 residues. The germline V gene has CDR1 MRHNA and CDR2 SNTAGT. J lost 4 bases, V lost 0 bases, and 0 bases had no gene match.

The V gene is TRBV6-4, the J gene TRBJ2-7; D perhaps matches TRBD1 (5 bases). From germline, CDR1 is MRHNA and CDR2 SNTAGT. The CDR3 sequence is 16 residues long. Trimming pared 0 bases from V and 0 bases from J, leaving 12 bases between. CDR3: CASSDSVGPSSYEQYF. In DNA, the CDR3 is TGTGCCAGCAGTGACTCGGTGGGGCCCAGCTCCTACGAGCAGTACTTC.

As for this clone: The conserved closing phenylalanine or tryptophan is absent in this CDR3, likely reflecting a read error. The chain uses TRBV29-1 and TRBJ1-2; D ambiguous. The V end was cut by 1 base, the J end by 2 bases, with 8 bases between. Germline-derived CDR1 and CDR2 are SQVTM and ANQGSEA. The CDR3 length is 13 residues. The CDR3 spells CSVEADYNYGYTL. DNA for the CDR3: TGCAGCGTTGAAGCAGACTACAACTATGGCTACACCCTC.

The chain recombines TRBV7-6 with TRBJ2-5, with D perhaps assigned TRBD1 or TRBD2 (6 bases each). V lost 5 bases and J lost 4, with 11 bases in between. Germline lookup yields CDR1 SGHVS and CDR2 FNYEAQ. The CDR3 is made up of 13 amino acids. The chain's CDR3 is CASSLRGGETQYF. In nucleotides, the CDR3 is TGTGCCAGCAGCCTCAGGGGAGGAGAGACCCAGTACTTC.

CDR3 in DNA: TGTGCCAGCAGCCAAGAGTGGCAGGGGGCCTGGAATGAGCAGTTCTTC. Translation: CASSQEWQGAWNEQFF. This chain connects TRBV4-2 to TRBJ2-1, with 8 bases identical to TRBD1. This CDR3 region has 16 residues. With V trimmed by 0 bases and J by 7 bases, 8 bases remained unmatched. CDR1 LGHNA and CDR2 YNFKEQ come from the germline V gene.

J is TRBJ2-7 and V is TRBV4-1, with D perhaps being TRBD1 or TRBD2 (5 bases each). V dropped 3 bases and J dropped 0 bases, with 12 bases sitting between them. This CDR3 spans 15 amino acids. The germline V gene encodes CDR1 MGHRA and CDR2 YSYEKL. CDR3 residues: CASSHWDRSSYEQYF. DNA for the CDR3: TGCGCCAGCAGCCACTGGGACCGGAGCTCCTACGAGCAGTACTTC.

V is TRBV6-6 and J is TRBJ1-5; D not certain. V dropped 7 bases and J dropped 2 bases, with 9 bases sitting between them. The CDR3 runs to 13 residues. The germline V gene has CDR1 MNHNY and CDR2 SVGAGI (reference sequence). CDR3 nucleotide sequence: TGTGCCAGCACCCGGGGAGGCAATCAGCCCCAGCATTTT. This gives the protein CASTRGGNQPQHF.

The genes are TRBV5-4 and TRBJ2-1; 9 bases are shared with TRBD2. The junction had 11 bases not matched to a gene; V was cut back by 4 bases and J by 15 bases. The CDR3 totals 13 residues. In germline, CDR1 is SGHNT, CDR2 YYREEE (reference sequence). The CDR3, as DNA: TGTGCCAGCAGCACGACTAGCGGACTAGGCCCGTTCTTC. Protein sequence: CASSTTSGLGPFF.